The clone carrying this T cell receptor (beta chain) was counted once. Per the original methods: Reference gene primer amplification yielded estimated nucleated cell counts. The assay was immunoSEQ multiplex PCR, and TCRdb's table has in-frame clones only and misses some. V and J calls and clone size are copied from that table; D and trimming were computed from the DNA. The repertoire has roughly 250,000 clones, 70% to 90% of them found once; the top ten carry approximately 3.3%. These data belong to a study of blood T cell repertoires in COVID-19. On the study more broadly: Sources were T cells, B-cell-depleted T cells, or PBMCs; the material itself was cDNA or gDNA.

The CDR3 has 15 residues. Trimming stripped 1 base from V and 3 bases from J, with 7 bases between. Germline V gene sequence: CDR1 MGHRA, CDR2 YSYEKL. The source of this sequence is a woman aged 40 to 50 with acute or convalescent COVID-19. Sequencing was done on a sample of peripheral blood. The J gene is TRBJ1-6, the V gene TRBV4-1; unclear D gene. In nucleotides, the CDR3 is TGCGCCAGCAGCCAAGGGCTGGTCTATAATTCACCCCTCCACTTT. Protein: CASSQGLVYNSPLHF.